This paragraph covers one T cell receptor (beta chain) sequence. Its matching antigen is unknown. Naivety among CD8 cells was defined by CD45RO negativity and positive CCR7 selection, thereby excluding terminally differentiated effector memory CD45RA+ cells. This sample was included in a study of shared clonotypes between healthy human individuals. Original analysis: Owing to the provision of junction-only sequences devoid of quality scores by immunoSEQ, filtering differed. The data were produced by immunoSEQ multiplex PCR, yet TCRdb's version contains in-frame clones alone and is incomplete. V, J and clone size are taken as reported in that table, and D and trimming were inferred from the DNA itself. This sample has about 2.1 million clones, with roughly 91% found just once. Study observations and caveats: Naive subsets generally exceeded memory subsets in estimated richness.

Trimming stripped 0 bases from V and 7 bases from J, with 15 bases between. Germline loops: CDR1 MGHRA, CDR2 YSYEKL. This CDR3 is 16 amino acids long. Material: naive CD8+ T cells from PBMCs. The TCR comes from a man between 18 and 29 years old in good health. Some clones in this sample may be carry-over from other donors' samples. The chain links TRBV4-1 to TRBJ1-4, with D perhaps TRBD1 (6 bases). The CDR3 bases are TGCGCCAGCAGCCAAGATAGGGGGAAAGTCGGTGAAAAACTGTTTTTT. This gives the protein CASSQDRGKVGEKLFF.